The clone carrying this TCR beta chain was seen a single time. Participants were aged roughly 18 to 100 years from 20 to 30 US areas. Membership in each cohort depended on participant-reported clinical history. These data belong to a study of blood T cell repertoires in COVID-19. The wider study: There were acute and convalescent COVID-19 samples, and they came from the United States, Italy and Spain.

The CDR3 loop spans 14 amino acids. Germline values: CDR1 SGHKS, CDR2 YYEKEE (reference sequence). V lost 0 bases to trimming and J lost 4 bases, with 11 bases between them. Produced via immunoSEQ multiplex PCR; TCRdb's table is partial and in-frame only. The sample has 230,000 or so clones, roughly 81% seen once. This TCR was recovered from a woman aged 50 to 60 who had been exposed to COVID-19. The sequencing input was PBMCs or T cells enriched from blood (not recorded which). This chain connects TRBV5-5 to TRBJ2-7, with D maybe TRBD1 (6 bases). The CDR3 protein is CASSLGDRTYEQYF. The DNA of the CDR3 is TGTGCCAGCAGCTTGGGAGACAGGACTTACGAGCAGTACTTC.